This note documents a single TCR beta chain sequence. Its antigen remains unknown. This record comes from a study of brain T cells in children with intractable seizures. Findings of the study overall: Clones missing pre-surgery may reflect undersampling of that blood sample. Viral specificity was inferred only from CDR3 similarity; HCMV serostatus was unknown.

This CDR3 is 15 amino acids long. The germline V and J ends were trimmed by 0 bases and 0 bases, with 9 bases remaining between them. Per the germline V gene, CDR1 is SGDLS and CDR2 is YYNGEE. The sample's time point: blood from clinic visit 5 months post-surgery; TSC patient then seizure free. The sequenced cases were selected for having the highest brain T cell transcript signatures. Pre-surgery treatment included at least one anti-epileptic drug. Profiling relied on immunoSEQ multiplex PCR, and the TCRdb table lists in-frame clones only, not all of them. The data show 300,000 to 400,000 clones, 93% seen once.

This clonotype originated in a boy younger than two with tuberous sclerosis and intractable seizures. Sequenced here: peripheral blood, sampled roughly 5 months after surgery. The V and J genes are TRBV9 and TRBJ1-2; no definite D call. The CDR3 is CASSVALGANYGYTF. The CDR3 DNA follows: TGTGCCAGCAGCGTAGCGCTTGGGGCTAACTATGGCTACACCTTC.